The 23 T cell receptor beta chains below all came from one sample that was sequenced in a study of T-cell reconstitution after alpha-beta-depleted transplantation in children. The library targeted TCRbeta and was prepared with unique molecular identifiers. TCRdb analysed the PCR reads with MiXCR anew, one entry per CDR3 protein. The table has a few hundred thousand distinct CDR3 sequences, less than 15% seen once. Sample: PBMCs, taken from the stem cell graft. These receptors originate from a human donor who donated a stem cell graft to a child with Fanconi anemia.

The rearrangement uses TRBV5-1 and TRBJ2-3; 9 bases align to TRBD1. V lost 2 bases, J lost 4 bases, and 8 bases stayed unmatched. Germline assignment: CDR1 SGHRS and CDR2 YFSETQ. The CDR3 loop spans 16 amino acids. This CDR3 is CASSLSTGGYADTQYF. The DNA for the CDR3 is TGCGCCAGCAGCTTATCTACAGGGGGCTACGCAGATACGCAGTATTTT.

This clonotype was counted many times. The chain is built from TRBV12-3 or TRBV12-4 and TRBJ1-1; 7 nucleotides align to TRBD1. This CDR3 is built from 14 residues. V gave up 3 bases and J gave up 4 bases; unmatched junction bases: 5. The CDR3 coding sequence is TGTGCCAGCAGTTTCAGGGGGGTCGGCACTGAAGCTTTCTTT. Translation: CASSFRGVGTEAFF.

CDR3 amino acids: CASTQDRGLPYGYTF. The DNA of the CDR3 is TGTGCCAGCACCCAGGACAGGGGGCTTCCCTATGGCTACACCTTC. The chain combines TRBV7-9 with TRBJ1-2; 11 bases are a match to TRBD1. With 7 bases clipped from V and 4 bases from J, the junction kept 8 bases outside the gene matches. This CDR3 spans 15 amino acids. Germline V gives CDR1 SEHNR, CDR2 FQNEAQ (reference sequence).

There are a few counts of this clonotype. V is TRBV5-5 and J is TRBJ1-5; possibly TRBD1 for D (5 bases). CDR3 length equals 15 residues. The ends were cut back, 3 bases at V and 4 bases at J, with 14 bases in the middle. Germline loops: CDR1 SGHKS, CDR2 YYEKEE (reference sequence). The CDR3 here is CASSSYRGQNQPQHF. The CDR3 region has the DNA TGTGCCAGCAGCTCTTACCGGGGCCAAAATCAGCCCCAGCATTTT.

The chain is built from TRBV6-6 and TRBJ2-1; D not certain. The CDR3 consists of 12 residues. V lost 4 bases and J lost 12, with 13 bases in between. The germline CDR1 and CDR2 sequences are MNHNY and SVGAGI (reference sequence). CDR3 protein: CASSFPEAGQFF. The CDR3 nucleotides read TGTGCCAGCAGTTTTCCAGAGGCAGGGCAGTTCTTC.

V and J are TRBV10-1 and TRBJ2-2, with D uncertain. Deletions cut 7 bases from V and 2 bases from J, with 11 bases between. There are 14 residues in the CDR3. Germline V lookup: CDR1 WNHNN, CDR2 SYGVQD (reference sequence). DNA of the CDR3: TGCGCCAGCATAGAATCTTTAAACACCGGGGAGCTGTTTTTT. Amino acids: CASIESLNTGELFF.

This chain uses TRBV29-1 with TRBJ2-1, with 7 positions matching TRBD2. CDR1 SQVTM and CDR2 ANQGSEA come from the germline V gene. This CDR3 is 11 amino acids long. The V and J ends lost 7 bases and 9 bases, in that order; junction bases with no gene match: 6. CDR3 protein: CSARPGGEQFF. CDR3 coding DNA: TGCAGCGCCCGACCGGGGGGTGAGCAGTTCTTC.

The V gene is TRBV12-3 or TRBV12-4, the J gene TRBJ1-5; D remains unclear. The CDR3 totals 12 residues. Deletions cut 0 bases from V and 7 bases from J, with 4 bases between. The CDR3 nucleotides are TGTGCCAGCAGTTTAGCGCCCCAGCCCCAGCATTTT. Translation gives CASSLAPQPQHF.

This clonotype was found a few times. V gene TRBV3-1 combines with J gene TRBJ1-2; unclear D gene. Germline assignment: CDR1 LGHDT and CDR2 YNNKEL (reference sequence). Deletions cut 3 bases from V and 3 bases from J, with 2 bases between. This CDR3 region has 11 residues. The CDR3 region is CASSQHYGYTF. CDR3 DNA: TGTGCCAGCAGCCAGCACTATGGCTACACCTTC.

This clonotype was seen more than once but under ten times. The gene calls are TRBV5-1 and TRBJ1-1, with a possible D match to TRBD1 (6 bases). This CDR3 comprises 15 residues. V was cut by 0 bases and J by 2 bases, with 11 bases left in between. CDR1 is SGHRS, CDR2 YFSETQ, per germline. In DNA form, the CDR3 reads TGCGCCAGCAGCTTGGAGGGGACACCCAACACTGAAGCTTTCTTT. It is translated as CASSLEGTPNTEAFF.

This clonotype showed up many times. Germline is not matched at one junction end, which may reflect a read error. This sequence joins TRBV5-1 and TRBJ2-1; 8 nucleotides agree with TRBD2. The CDR3 has 13 residues. Germline V lookup: CDR1 SGHRS, CDR2 YFSETQ. CDR3 DNA sequence: TGCGCCAGCAGCTTCCAAACCGGGACTAGTGAGTACTTC. Its translation is CASSFQTGTSEYF.

This clonotype came up once. The chain's CDR3 is CASSQGLEGDNYGYTF. CDR3 bases: TGCGCCAGCAGCCAAGGCCTTGAAGGGGATAACTATGGCTACACCTTC. The V call is TRBV4-1, the J call TRBJ1-2; D perhaps matches TRBD1 (5 bases). From germline, CDR1 is MGHRA and CDR2 YSYEKL. Trimming pared 1 base from V and 1 base from J, leaving 13 bases between. The CDR3 totals 16 residues.

V is TRBV29-1 and J is TRBJ2-5, with TRBD2 as a possible D gene (6 bases). V shed 7 bases and J shed 9 bases, with 24 bases lying between them. Germline V gives CDR1 SQVTM, CDR2 ANQGSEA. CDR3 length equals 14 residues. The CDR3 DNA sequence: TGCAGCGCCGTCGGTATCAGGGCCGGAGGGGCCCAGTACTTC. Protein sequence: CSAVGIRAGGAQYF.

The sample holds many counts of this clonotype. The J gene is TRBJ2-3, the V gene TRBV12-3 or TRBV12-4, with TRBD1 matching over 9 bases. The CDR3 totals 17 residues. V was pared by 6 bases and J by 0 bases, with 10 bases of the junction left unmatched. In nucleotides, the CDR3 is TGTGCCAGCAGACCGGACAGGGGCCTACGTAGCACAGATACGCAGTATTTT. This codes for CASRPDRGLRSTDTQYF.

Here the CDR3 reads CASSWGTNEQFF. CDR3 DNA: TGTGCCAGCAGCTGGGGGACTAATGAGCAGTTCTTC. The chain uses TRBV7-9 and TRBJ2-1, with a tentative D call TRBD2 (6 bases). The CDR3 runs to 12 residues. V was shortened by 4 bases and J by 7 bases, with 8 bases between the two germline ends. Germline CDR1 SEHNR, CDR2 FQNEAQ (reference sequence).

This clonotype showed up just a few times. The chain uses TRBV7-3 and TRBJ1-1; unclear D gene. Germline-derived CDR1 and CDR2 are SGHTA and FQGTGA. The CDR3 has 13 residues. With 2 bases removed from V and 6 bases from J, the gap between germline ends came to 10 bases. CDR3 loop: CASSLFPEAEAFF. The CDR3 DNA reads as TGTGCCAGCAGCTTATTTCCCGAGGCTGAAGCTTTCTTT.

This clonotype was detected many times. The chain links TRBV10-3 to TRBJ2-3; D is unclear. The CDR3 contains 15 residues. Germline assignment: CDR1 ENHRY and CDR2 SYGVKD. The V end was cut by 3 bases, the J end by 5 bases, with 15 bases between. Here the CDR3 reads CAISDGFTSIDTQYF. The CDR3 DNA reads TGTGCCATCAGTGATGGCTTTACAAGTATAGATACGCAGTATTTT.

There are a few counts of this clonotype. The chain couples TRBV27 to TRBJ2-2; TRBD2 matches at 8 bases. The CDR3 runs to 16 residues. V shed 8 bases and J 2 bases; nucleotides not matched to a gene: 10. The V gene's germline CDR1 is MNHEY and CDR2 SMNVEV (reference sequence). The CDR3 spells CASCFGGGENTGELFF. The CDR3 DNA sequence: TGTGCCAGCTGCTTCGGGGGGGGGGAAAACACCGGGGAGCTGTTTTTT.

This clonotype was counted between two and nine times. The chain has TRBV5-5 and TRBJ2-3; D unclear. Germline V gene data show CDR1 as SGHKS and CDR2 as YYEKEE (reference sequence). This CDR3 spans 14 amino acids. Trimming pared 2 bases from V and 4 bases from J, leaving 11 bases between. CDR3 amino acids: CASSLTRNADTQYF. The CDR3 region has the DNA TGTGCCAGCAGCTTAACCCGGAACGCAGATACGCAGTATTTT.

This clonotype has ten or more counts. The J gene is TRBJ2-5, the V gene TRBV7-9; D remains unclear. V was shortened by 6 bases and J by 5 bases, with 10 bases between the two germline ends. This CDR3 spans 12 amino acids. Germline V gives CDR1 SEHNR, CDR2 FQNEAQ (reference sequence). The CDR3 reads CASSLVRETQYF. The CDR3 DNA is TGTGCCAGCAGTTTGGTTCGGGAGACCCAGTACTTC.

This clonotype was picked up a small number of times. The chain recombines TRBV14 with TRBJ1-3, with TRBD1 as a possible D gene (5 bases). The CDR3 has 15 amino acids. In germline, CDR1 is SGHDN, CDR2 FVKESK. V was trimmed by 1 base and J by 3 bases, leaving 10 bases between them. The CDR3 loop is CASSQVMGLGNTIYF. DNA of the CDR3: TGTGCCAGCAGCCAAGTAATGGGGCTTGGAAACACCATATATTTT.

In its sample, this clonotype was seen many times. V gene TRBV5-1 combines with J gene TRBJ1-1; D might be TRBD1 (5 bases). Germline V gene lookup returns CDR1 SGHRS and CDR2 YFSETQ. V lost 3 bases, J lost 0 bases, and 9 bases lay in between. The CDR3 is 14 amino acids. The CDR3 reads CASSSTVLNTEAFF. The DNA for the CDR3 is TGCGCCAGCAGCTCGACAGTACTGAACACTGAAGCTTTCTTT.

This clonotype was picked up a small number of times. The V gene is TRBV7-6, the J gene TRBJ2-3, with TRBD1 matching over 7 bases. Per germline, CDR1 SGHVS and CDR2 FNYEAQ. The ends lost 5 bases at V and 1 base at J; junction bases unmatched: 3. CDR3 length equals 14 residues. The CDR3 nucleotides read TGTGCCAGCAGCATACAGGGGCGCACAGATACGCAGTATTTT. It encodes CASSIQGRTDTQYF.